Below are 3 T cell receptor beta chains sequenced from a single sample in a study of blood T cell repertoires in COVID-19. TCRdb keeps only in-frame clones here, not all; method: immunoSEQ multiplex PCR. The repertoire includes some 50,000 clones, 84% of them detected once, and more than 1.5% sits in the top ten. The sequencing input was peripheral blood. These receptor sequences come from a man aged 45-60 years with acute or convalescent COVID-19.

V usage is TRBV6-6 and J usage is TRBJ1-5; 10 bases map to TRBD1. J gave up 0 bases and V 5 bases, and 7 bases lay outside the gene matches. There are 17 residues in the CDR3. CDR1 and CDR2 from the germline V gene are MNHNY and SVGAGI (reference sequence). This CDR3 reads CASSPDRGGYSNQPQHF. In DNA form, the CDR3 reads TGTGCCAGCAGTCCGGACAGGGGGGGATATAGCAATCAGCCCCAGCATTTT.

The chain has TRBV5-1 and TRBJ2-1; 14 nucleotides agree with TRBD2. In germline, CDR1 is SGHRS, CDR2 YFSETQ. The CDR3 runs to 16 residues. The J segment lost 2 bases and the V segment lost 4 bases, leaving 2 bases of the junction unmatched. The CDR3 spells CASSRTSGGTYNEQFF. In DNA form, the CDR3 reads TGCGCCAGCAGCAGGACTAGCGGGGGGACCTACAATGAGCAGTTCTTC.

This chain links TRBV11-2 with TRBJ2-3, with 7 bases matching TRBD1. The CDR3 runs 16 residues. Germline V gives CDR1 SGHAT, CDR2 FQNNGV. The V gene end was trimmed by 3 bases and the J gene end by 0 bases; junction bases not matched to a gene: 6. CDR3 sequence reads: CASSLGQFLSTDTQYF. The CDR3 nucleotides are TGTGCCAGCAGCTTGGGACAGTTCTTGAGCACAGATACGCAGTATTTT.